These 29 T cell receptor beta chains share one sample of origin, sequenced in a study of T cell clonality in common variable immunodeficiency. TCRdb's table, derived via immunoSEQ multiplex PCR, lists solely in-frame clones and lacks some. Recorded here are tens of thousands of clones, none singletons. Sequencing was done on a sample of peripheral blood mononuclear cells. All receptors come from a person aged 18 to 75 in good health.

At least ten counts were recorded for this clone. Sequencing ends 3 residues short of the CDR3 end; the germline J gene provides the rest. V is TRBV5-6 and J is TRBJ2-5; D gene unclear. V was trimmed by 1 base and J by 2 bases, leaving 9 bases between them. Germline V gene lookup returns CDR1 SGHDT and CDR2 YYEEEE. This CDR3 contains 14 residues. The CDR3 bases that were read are TGTGCCAGCAGCTTGCTGACCAGGCAAGAGACC. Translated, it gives CASSLLTRQET. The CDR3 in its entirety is CASSLLTRQETQYF.

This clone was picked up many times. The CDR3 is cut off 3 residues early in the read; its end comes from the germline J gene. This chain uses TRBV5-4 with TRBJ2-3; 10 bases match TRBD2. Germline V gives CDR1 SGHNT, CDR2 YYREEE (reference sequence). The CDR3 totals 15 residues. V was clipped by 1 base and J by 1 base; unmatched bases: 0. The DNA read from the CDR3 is TGTGCCAGCAGCTTGACTAGCGGGGGCACAGATACG. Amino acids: CASSLTSGGTDT. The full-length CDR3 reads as CASSLTSGGTDTQYF.

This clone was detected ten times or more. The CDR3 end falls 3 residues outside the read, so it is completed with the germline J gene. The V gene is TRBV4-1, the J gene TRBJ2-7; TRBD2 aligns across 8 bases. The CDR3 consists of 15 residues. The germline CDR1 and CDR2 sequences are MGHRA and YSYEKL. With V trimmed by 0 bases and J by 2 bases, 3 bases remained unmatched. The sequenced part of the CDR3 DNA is TGCGCCAGCAGCCAAGAACTAGCGGATACCTACGAG. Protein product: CASSQELADTYE. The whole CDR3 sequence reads CASSQELADTYEQYF.

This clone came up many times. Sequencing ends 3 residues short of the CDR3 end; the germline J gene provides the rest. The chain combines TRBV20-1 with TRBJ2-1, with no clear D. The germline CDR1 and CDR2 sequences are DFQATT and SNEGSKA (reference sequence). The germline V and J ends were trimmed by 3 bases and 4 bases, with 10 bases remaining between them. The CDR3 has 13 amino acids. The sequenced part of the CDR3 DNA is TGCAGTGCTAGGTGGGCTATATACAATGAG. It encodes CSARWAIYNE. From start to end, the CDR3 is CSARWAIYNEQFF.

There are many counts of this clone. The CDR3: CASSLAYRASGANVLTF. The sequenced part of the CDR3 DNA is TGTGCCAGCAGCTTAGCGTATAGGGCGTCTGGGGCCAACGTC. The J gene is TRBJ2-6, the V gene TRBV7-2; D not resolved. Coverage ceases 3 residues before the CDR3 finishes, and the germline J gene fills in the end. This CDR3 spans 17 amino acids. With 0 bases removed from V and 1 base from J, the gap between germline ends came to 10 bases. CDR1 and CDR2 from the germline V gene are SGHTA and FQGNSA.

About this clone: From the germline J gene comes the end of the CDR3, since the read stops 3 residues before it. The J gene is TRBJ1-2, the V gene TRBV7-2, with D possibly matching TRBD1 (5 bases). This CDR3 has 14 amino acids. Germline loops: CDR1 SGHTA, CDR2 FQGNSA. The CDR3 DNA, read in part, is TGTGCCAGCAGCCCCCGGGACTCCAACTACGAC. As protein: CASSPRDSNYD. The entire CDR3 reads CASSPRDSNYDYTF. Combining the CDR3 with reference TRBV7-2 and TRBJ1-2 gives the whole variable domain GAGVSQSPSNKVTEKGKDVELRCDPISGHTALYWYRQSLGQGLEFLIYFQGNSAPDKSGLPSDRFSAERTGGSVSTLTIQRTQQEDSAVYLCASSPRDSNYDYTFGSGTRLTVV.

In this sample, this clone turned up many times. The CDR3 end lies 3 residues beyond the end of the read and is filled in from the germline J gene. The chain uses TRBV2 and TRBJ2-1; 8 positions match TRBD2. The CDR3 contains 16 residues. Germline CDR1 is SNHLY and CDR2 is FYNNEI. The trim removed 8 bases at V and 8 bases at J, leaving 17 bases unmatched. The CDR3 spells CASADISGSSTHEQFF. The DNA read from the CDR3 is TGTGCCAGCGCTGATATCAGCGGGAGTTCCACCCATGAG.

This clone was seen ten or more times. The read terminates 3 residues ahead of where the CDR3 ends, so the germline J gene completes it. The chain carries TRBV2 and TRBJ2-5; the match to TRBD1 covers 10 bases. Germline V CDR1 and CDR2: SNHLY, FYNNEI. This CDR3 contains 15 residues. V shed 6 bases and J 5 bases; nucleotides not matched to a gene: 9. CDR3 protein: CASRKDRGGAETQYF. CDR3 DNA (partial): TGTGCCAGCAGAAAGGACAGGGGGGGAGCGGAGACC.

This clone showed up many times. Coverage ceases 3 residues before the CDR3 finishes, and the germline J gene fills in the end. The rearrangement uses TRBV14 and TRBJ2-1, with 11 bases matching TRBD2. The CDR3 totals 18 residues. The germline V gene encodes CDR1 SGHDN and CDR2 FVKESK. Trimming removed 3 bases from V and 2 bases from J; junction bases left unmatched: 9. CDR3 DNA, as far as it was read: TGTGCCAGCAGCCACGGCCTAGCGGGAGGACTCACCTACAATGAG. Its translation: CASSHGLAGGLTYNE. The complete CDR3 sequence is CASSHGLAGGLTYNEQFF.

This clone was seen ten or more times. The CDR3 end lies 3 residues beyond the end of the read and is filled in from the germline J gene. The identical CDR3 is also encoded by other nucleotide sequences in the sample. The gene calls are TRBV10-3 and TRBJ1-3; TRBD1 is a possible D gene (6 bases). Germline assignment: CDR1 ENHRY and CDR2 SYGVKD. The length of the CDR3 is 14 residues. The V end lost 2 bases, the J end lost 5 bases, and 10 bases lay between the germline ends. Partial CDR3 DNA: TGTGCCATCAGTGAGACAGGGTACAGAAACACC. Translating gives CAISETGYRNT. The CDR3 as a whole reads CAISETGYRNTIYF.

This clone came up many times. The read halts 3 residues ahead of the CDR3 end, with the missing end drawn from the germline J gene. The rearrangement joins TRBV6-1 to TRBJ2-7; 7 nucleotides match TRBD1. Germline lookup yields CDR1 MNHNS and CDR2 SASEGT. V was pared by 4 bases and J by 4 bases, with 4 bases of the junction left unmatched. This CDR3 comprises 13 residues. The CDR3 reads CASSGPTGYEQYF. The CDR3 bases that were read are TGTGCCAGCAGTGGACCGACAGGGTACGAG.

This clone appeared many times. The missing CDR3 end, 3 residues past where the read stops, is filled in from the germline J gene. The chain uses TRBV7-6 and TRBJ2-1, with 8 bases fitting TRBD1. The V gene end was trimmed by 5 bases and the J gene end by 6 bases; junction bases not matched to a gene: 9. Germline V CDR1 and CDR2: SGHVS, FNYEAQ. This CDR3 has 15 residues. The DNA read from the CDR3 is TGTGCCAGCAGCCAGCGGACAGGGCTTGTCAATGAG. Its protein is CASSQRTGLVNE. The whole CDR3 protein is CASSQRTGLVNEQFF.

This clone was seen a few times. The sequenced CDR3 bases are TGTGCCAGCAGCTTAATAGGTATCGGACTAGCGAGACACGAG. The encoded protein is CASSLIGIGLARHE. In full, the CDR3 is CASSLIGIGLARHEQYF. The rearrangement joins TRBV7-3 to TRBJ2-7; 9 bases align to TRBD2. The DNA ends 3 residues before the CDR3 does, and the rest of the CDR3 is filled in from the germline J gene. Trimming at V came to 1 base and at J to 5 bases, leaving 12 bases not matched to a gene. CDR1 is SGHTA and CDR2 is FQGTGA in the germline V gene. CDR3 length: 17 amino acids.

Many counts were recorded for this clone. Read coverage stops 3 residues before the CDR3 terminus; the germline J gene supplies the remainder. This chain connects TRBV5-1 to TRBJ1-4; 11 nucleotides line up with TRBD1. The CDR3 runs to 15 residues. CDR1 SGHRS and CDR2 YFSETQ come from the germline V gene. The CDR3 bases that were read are TGCGCCAGCAGCCTTGCGGACAGGGGGCGAGGGAAA. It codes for CASSLADRGRGK. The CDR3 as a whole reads CASSLADRGRGKLFF.

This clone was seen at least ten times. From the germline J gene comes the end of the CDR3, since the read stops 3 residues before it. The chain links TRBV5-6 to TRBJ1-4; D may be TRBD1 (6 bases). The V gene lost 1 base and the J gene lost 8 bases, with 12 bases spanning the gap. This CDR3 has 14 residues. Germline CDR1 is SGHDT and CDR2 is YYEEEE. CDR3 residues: CASSLRGGAEKLFF. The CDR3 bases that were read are TGTGCCAGCAGCTTGAGGGGGGGAGCGGAAAAA.

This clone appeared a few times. CDR3 bases read: TGTGCCAGCAGCTTAGATGGGACACTGATAGATCAGCCC. Its protein product is CASSLDGTLIDQP. The complete CDR3 sequence is CASSLDGTLIDQPQHF. The rearrangement uses TRBV7-8 and TRBJ1-5; D is possibly TRBD1 (6 bases). With the read ending 3 residues before the CDR3 end, the germline J gene is used to fill in that end. The germline CDR1 and CDR2 sequences are SGHVS and FQNEAQ. The CDR3 length is 16 residues. Trimming pared 1 base from V and 5 bases from J, leaving 15 bases between.

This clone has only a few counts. CDR3 residues: CSARDAGQETQYF. CDR3 DNA (partial): TGCAGTGCTAGAGATGCCGGACAAGAGACG. The chain has TRBV20-1 and TRBJ2-3; possibly TRBD1 for D (5 bases). The read falls 3 residues short of the CDR3 end, and the missing part is taken from the germline J gene. Germline-derived CDR1 and CDR2 are DFQATT and SNEGSKA (reference sequence). The CDR3 has 13 amino acids.

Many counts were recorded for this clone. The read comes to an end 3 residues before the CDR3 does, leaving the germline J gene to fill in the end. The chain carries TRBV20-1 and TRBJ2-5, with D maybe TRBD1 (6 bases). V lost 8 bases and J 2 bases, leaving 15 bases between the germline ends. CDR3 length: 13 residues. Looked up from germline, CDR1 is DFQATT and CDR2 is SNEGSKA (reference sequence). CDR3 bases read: TGCAGTTTCCCCCGGGACAATCAAGAGACC. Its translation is CSFPRDNQET. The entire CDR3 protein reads CSFPRDNQETQYF.

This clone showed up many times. The CDR3 protein is CASPRGGAFF. The CDR3 bases that were read are TGTGCCAGCCCCCGGGGAGGA. The rearrangement joins TRBV7-6 to TRBJ1-1, with unresolved D. The sequenced fragment ends 3 residues before the CDR3 boundary, so the rest is inferred from the germline J gene. CDR1 SGHVS and CDR2 FNYEAQ come from the germline V gene. The CDR3 runs to 10 residues.

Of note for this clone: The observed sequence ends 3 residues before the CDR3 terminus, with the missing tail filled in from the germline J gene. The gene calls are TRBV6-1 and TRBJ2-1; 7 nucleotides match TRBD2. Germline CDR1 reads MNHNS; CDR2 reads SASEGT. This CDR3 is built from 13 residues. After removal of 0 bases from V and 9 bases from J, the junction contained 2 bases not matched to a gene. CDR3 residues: CASSEALAGEQFF. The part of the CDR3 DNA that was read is TGTGCCAGCAGTGAAGCCTTAGCGGGTGAG.

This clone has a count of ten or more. CDR3 DNA (partial): TGCAGTGCTTATAGGACTAGCGGGGGCACAGATACG. Its protein is CSAYRTSGGTDT. The whole CDR3 protein is CSAYRTSGGTDTQYF. The gene calls are TRBV20-1 and TRBJ2-3, with 12 bases that match TRBD2. The read stops 3 residues short of the end of the CDR3; the missing end is completed from the germline J gene. After removal of 5 bases from V and 1 base from J, the junction contained 4 bases not matched to a gene. Germline loops: CDR1 DFQATT, CDR2 SNEGSKA (reference sequence). The CDR3 extends over 15 amino acids.

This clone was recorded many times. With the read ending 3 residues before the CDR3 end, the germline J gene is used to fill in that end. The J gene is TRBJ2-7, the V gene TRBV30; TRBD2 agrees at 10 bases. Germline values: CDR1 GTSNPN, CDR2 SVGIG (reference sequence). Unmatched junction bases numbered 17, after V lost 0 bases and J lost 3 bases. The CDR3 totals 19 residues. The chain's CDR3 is CAWSVRRSRWLAGVYEQYF. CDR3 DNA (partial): TGTGCCTGGAGTGTACGGCGCTCGCGGTGGCTAGCGGGAGTCTACGAG.

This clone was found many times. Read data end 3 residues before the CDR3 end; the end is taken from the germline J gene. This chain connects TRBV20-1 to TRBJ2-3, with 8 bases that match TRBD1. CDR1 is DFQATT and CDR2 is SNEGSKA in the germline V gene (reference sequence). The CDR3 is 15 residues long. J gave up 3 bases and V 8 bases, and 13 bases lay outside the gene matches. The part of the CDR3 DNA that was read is TGCAGTCCCCGCCGGGACAGGTGGAGGACAGATACG. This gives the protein CSPRRDRWRTDT. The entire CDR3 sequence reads CSPRRDRWRTDTQYF.

Incomplete CDR3 DNA: TGTGCCAGCAGCCCCCCCGACAGGTCCACC. Protein sequence: CASSPPDRST. The complete CDR3 sequence is CASSPPDRSTQYF. The gene calls are TRBV13 and TRBJ2-5; the D gene is possibly TRBD1 (6 bases). The missing CDR3 end, 3 residues past where the read stops, is filled in from the germline J gene. This CDR3 is 13 amino acids long. Germline V gives CDR1 PRHDT, CDR2 FYEKMQ (reference sequence).

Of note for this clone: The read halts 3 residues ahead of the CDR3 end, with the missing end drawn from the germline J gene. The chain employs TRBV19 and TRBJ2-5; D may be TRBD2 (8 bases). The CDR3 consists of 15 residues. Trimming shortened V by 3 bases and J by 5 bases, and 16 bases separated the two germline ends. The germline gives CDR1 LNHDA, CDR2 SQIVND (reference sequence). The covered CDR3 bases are TGTGCCAGTAGTATTGGACTAGCAGGGGGGGAGACC. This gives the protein CASSIGLAGGET. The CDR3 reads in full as CASSIGLAGGETQYF.

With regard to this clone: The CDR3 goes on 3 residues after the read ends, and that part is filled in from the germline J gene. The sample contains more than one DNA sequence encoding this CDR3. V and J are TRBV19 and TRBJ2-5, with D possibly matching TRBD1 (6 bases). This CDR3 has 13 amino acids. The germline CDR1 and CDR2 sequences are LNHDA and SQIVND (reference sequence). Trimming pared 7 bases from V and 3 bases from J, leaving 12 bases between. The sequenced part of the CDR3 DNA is TGTGCCAGTAAAGGGTCAGGGGAAGAGACC. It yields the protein CASKGSGEET. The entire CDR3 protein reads CASKGSGEETQYF.

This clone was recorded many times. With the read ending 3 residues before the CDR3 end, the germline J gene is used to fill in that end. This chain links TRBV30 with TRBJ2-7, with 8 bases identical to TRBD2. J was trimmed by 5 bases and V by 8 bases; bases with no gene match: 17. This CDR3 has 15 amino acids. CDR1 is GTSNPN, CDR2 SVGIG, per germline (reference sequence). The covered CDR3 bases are TGTGCCGGCGCCTCGGGAGGGGCCCCGGTCGACGAG. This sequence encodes CAGASGGAPVDE. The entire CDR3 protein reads CAGASGGAPVDEQYF.

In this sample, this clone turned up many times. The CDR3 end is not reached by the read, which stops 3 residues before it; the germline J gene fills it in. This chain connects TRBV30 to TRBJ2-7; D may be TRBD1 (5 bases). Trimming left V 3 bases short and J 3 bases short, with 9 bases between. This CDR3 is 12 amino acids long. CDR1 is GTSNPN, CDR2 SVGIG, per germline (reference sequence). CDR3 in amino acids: CAWSTGIYEQYF. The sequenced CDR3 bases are TGTGCCTGGAGCACAGGAATCTACGAG.

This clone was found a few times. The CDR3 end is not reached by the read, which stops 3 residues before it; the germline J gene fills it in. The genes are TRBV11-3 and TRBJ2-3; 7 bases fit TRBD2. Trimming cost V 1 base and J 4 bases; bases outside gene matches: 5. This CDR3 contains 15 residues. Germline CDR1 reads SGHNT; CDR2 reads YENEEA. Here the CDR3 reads CASSLGAGEADTQYF. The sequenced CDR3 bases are TGTGCCAGCAGCTTAGGGGCGGGAGAAGCAGATACG.